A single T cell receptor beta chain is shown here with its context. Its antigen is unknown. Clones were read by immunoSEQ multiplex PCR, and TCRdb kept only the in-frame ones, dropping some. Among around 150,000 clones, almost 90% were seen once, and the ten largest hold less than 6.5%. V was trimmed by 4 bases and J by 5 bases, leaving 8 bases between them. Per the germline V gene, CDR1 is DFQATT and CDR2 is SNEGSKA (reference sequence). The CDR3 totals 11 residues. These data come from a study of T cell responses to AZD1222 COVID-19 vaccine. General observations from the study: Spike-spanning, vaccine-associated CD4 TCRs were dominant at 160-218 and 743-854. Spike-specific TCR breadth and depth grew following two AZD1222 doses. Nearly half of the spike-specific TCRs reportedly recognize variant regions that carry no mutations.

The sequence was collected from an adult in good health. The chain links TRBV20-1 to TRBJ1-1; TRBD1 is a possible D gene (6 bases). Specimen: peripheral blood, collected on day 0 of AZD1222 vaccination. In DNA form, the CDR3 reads TGCAGTGCTAAGGGGGGGACTGAAGCTTTCTTT. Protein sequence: CSAKGGTEAFF.